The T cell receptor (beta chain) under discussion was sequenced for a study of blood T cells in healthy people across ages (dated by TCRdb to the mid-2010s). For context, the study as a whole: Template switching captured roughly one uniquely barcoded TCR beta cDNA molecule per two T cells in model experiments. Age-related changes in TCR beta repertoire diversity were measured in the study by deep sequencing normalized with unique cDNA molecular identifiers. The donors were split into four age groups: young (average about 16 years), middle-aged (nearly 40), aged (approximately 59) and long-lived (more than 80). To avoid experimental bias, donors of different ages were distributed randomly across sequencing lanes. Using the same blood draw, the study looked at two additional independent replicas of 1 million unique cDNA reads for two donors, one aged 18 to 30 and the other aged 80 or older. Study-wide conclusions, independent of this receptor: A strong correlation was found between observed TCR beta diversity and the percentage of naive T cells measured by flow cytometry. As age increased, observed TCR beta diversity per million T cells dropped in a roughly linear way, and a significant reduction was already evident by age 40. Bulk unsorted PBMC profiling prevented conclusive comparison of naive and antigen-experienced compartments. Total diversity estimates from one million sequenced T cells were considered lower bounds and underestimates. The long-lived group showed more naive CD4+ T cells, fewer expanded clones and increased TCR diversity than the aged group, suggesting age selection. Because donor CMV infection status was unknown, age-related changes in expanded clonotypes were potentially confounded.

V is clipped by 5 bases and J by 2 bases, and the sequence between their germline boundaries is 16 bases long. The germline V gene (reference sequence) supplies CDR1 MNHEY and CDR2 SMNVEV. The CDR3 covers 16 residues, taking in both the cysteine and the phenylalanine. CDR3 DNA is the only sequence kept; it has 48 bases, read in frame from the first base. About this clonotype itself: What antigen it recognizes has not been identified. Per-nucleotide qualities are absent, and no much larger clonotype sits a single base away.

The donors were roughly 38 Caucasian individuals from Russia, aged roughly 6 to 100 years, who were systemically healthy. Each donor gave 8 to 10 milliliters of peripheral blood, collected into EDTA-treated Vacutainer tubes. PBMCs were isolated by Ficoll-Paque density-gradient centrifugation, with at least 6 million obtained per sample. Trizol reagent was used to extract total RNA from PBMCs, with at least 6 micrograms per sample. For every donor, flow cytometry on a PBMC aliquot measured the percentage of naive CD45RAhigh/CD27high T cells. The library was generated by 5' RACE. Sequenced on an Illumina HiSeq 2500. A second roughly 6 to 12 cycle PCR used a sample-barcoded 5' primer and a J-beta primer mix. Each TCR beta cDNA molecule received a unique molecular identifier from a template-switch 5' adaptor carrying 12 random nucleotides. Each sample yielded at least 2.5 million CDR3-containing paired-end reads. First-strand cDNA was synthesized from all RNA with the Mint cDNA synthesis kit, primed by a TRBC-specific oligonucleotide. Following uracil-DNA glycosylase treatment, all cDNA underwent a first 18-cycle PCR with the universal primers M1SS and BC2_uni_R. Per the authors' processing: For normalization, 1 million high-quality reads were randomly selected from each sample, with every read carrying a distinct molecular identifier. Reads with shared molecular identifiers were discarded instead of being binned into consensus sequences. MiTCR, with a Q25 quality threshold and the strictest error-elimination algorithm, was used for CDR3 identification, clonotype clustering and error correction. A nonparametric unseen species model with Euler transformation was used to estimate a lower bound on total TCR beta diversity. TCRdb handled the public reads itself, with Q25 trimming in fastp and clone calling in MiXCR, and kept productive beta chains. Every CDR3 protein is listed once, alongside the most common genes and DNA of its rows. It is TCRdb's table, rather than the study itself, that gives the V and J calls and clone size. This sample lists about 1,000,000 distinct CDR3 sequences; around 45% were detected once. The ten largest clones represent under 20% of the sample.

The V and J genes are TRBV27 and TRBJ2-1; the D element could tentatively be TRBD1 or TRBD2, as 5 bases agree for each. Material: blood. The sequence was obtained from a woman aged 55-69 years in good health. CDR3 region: CASSRLLGTPYNEQFF. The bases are TGTGCCAGCAGTCGACTTTTGGGGACCCCCTACAATGAGCAGTTCTTC.